This TCR beta chain emerged from a study of CD8+ T cells in alopecia areata. Overall study: Tofacitinib exposure lasted 6 to 18 months, followed by 6 months off drug. Whole-study results and caveats: Scalp clonality and expanded CD8+ clones among the top 100 fell significantly with tofacitinib. In blood and scalp, many expanded lesional clones persisted during tofacitinib.

Reverse transcription of extracted RNA yielded cDNA, which provided the sequencing template. Clones were read by immunoSEQ multiplex PCR, and TCRdb kept only the in-frame ones, dropping some. The sample shows fewer than 250,000 clones, roughly two fifths of them seen only once. Comments on this clone: Its antigen remains unidentified.

Treatment noted: oral pan-JAK inhibitor, 5-10 mg twice daily. Germline assignment: CDR1 SGHAT and CDR2 FQNNGV. The J segment lost 4 bases and the V segment lost 1 base, leaving 1 base of the junction unmatched. CDR3 length: 15 amino acids. The clonotype originates from a human donor with alopecia areata. Sequenced material: CD4+ T cells sorted from blood, taken at approximately week 36, from a patient treated with tofacitinib. The rearrangement links TRBV11-2 to TRBJ2-1, with 10 bases aligning to TRBD2. CDR3 sequence (DNA): TGTGCCAGCAGCTTAGGACTAGCGGGTTACAATGAGCAGTTCTTC. It codes for CASSLGLAGYNEQFF.